The clone carrying this T cell receptor beta chain was detected many times. The entry originates in a study of human T cells and chemical hapten exposure. Across the study: Diphenylcyclopropenone, dosed weekly to the scalp, was given to patients throughout the approximately 25-week study. Patch testing placed 0.01% DPC on the upper back, with readings at 6 days. A patient group, mainly female, showed alopecia areata, totalis or universalis.

CDR1 SGHTA and CDR2 FQGNSA come from the germline V gene. The trim removed 6 bases at V and 2 bases at J, leaving 9 bases unmatched. This CDR3 has 15 residues. Time point defined: patch test 2, 6 weeks after DPC sensitization. Described treatment: therapeutic diphenylcyclopropenone sensitization with weekly scalp DPC. The library tagged each cDNA molecule with unique molecular identifiers. Via MiXCR, TCRdb re-called the RACE reads, giving one row per CDR3 protein. Among about 140,000 distinct CDR3 sequences listed, roughly 12% were seen once. The chain combines TRBV7-2 with TRBJ2-5; 7 bases match TRBD1. The material was whole blood, obtained in connection with sensitization to the hapten diphenylcyclopropenone (DPC). This clonotype was sampled from a woman in her forties or fifties with alopecia areata. Some clones in this sample may be carry-over from other donors' samples. In nucleotides, the CDR3 is TGTGCCAGCAGGGCTGGACAGGCGAATCAAGAGACCCAGTACTTC. This gives the protein CASRAGQANQETQYF.